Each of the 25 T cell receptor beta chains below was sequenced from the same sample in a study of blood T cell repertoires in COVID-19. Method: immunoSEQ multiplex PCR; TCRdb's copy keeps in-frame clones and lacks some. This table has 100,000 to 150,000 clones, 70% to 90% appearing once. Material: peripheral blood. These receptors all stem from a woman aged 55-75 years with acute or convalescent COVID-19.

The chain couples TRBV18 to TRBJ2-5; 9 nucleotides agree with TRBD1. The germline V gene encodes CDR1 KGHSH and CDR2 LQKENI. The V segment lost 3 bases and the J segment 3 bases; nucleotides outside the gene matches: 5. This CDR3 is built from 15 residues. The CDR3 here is CASSPPRTGEETQYF. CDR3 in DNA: TGTGCCAGCTCACCCCCGAGGACAGGGGAAGAGACCCAGTACTTC.

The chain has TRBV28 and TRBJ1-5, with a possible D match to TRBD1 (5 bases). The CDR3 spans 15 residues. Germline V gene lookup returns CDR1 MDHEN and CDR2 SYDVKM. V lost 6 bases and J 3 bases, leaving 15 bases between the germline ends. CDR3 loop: CASRPRGLANQPQHF. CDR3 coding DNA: TGTGCCAGCAGACCTAGGGGTTTGGCCAATCAGCCCCAGCATTTT.

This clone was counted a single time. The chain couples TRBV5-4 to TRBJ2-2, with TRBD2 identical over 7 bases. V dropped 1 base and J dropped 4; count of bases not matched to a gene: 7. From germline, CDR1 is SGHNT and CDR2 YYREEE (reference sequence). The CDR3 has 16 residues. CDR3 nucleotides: TGTGCCAGCAGCTTGTTGGTGGGAGGGAGCACCGGGGAGCTGTTTTTT. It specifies CASSLLVGGSTGELFF.

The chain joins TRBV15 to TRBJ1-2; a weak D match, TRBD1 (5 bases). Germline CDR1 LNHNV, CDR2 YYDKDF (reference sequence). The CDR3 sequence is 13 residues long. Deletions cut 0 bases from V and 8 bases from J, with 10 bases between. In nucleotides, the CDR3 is TGTGCCACCAGCAGAGAAGGGGCTGGGGGCTACACCTTC. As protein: CATSREGAGGYTF.

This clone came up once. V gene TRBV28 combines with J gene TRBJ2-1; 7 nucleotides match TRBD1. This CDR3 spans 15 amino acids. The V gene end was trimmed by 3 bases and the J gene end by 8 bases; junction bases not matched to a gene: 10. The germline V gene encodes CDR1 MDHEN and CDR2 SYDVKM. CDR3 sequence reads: CASSLAQGTADEQFF. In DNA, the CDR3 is TGTGCCAGCAGTTTGGCACAGGGGACGGCGGATGAGCAGTTCTTC.

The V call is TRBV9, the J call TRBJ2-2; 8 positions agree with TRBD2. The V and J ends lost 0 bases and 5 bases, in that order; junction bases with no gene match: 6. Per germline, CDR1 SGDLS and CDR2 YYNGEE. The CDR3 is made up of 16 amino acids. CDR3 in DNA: TGTGCCAGCAGCGTAGAGGCTAGCGGGCTGACCGGGGAGCTGTTTTTT. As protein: CASSVEASGLTGELFF.

CDR3 bases: TGTGCCAGCAGCTTAGACCTCCAGGAAGATACGCAGTATTTT. Amino acids: CASSLDLQEDTQYF. V is TRBV7-2 and J is TRBJ2-3; no reliable D call. The germline V and J ends were trimmed by 1 base and 5 bases, with 10 bases remaining between them. Germline CDR1 and CDR2: SGHTA and FQGNSA. This CDR3 has 14 residues.

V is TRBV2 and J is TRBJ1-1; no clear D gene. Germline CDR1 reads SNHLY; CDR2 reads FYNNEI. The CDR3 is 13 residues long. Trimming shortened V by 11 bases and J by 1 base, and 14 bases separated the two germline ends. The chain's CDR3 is CAEAMGENTEAFF. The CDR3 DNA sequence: TGTGCCGAAGCAATGGGAGAGAACACTGAAGCTTTCTTT.

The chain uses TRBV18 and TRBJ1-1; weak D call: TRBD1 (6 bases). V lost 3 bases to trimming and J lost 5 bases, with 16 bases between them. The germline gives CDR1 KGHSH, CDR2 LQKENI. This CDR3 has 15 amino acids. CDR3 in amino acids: CASSPQHQGLTEAFF. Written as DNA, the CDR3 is TGTGCCAGCTCACCCCAACACCAGGGGTTAACTGAAGCTTTCTTT.

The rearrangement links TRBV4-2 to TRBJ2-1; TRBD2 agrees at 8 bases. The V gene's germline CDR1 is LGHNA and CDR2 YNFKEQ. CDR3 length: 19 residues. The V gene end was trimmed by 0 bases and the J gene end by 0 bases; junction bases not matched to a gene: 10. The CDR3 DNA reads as TGTGCCAGCAGCCAAGATCCGGGGACTAGGACCCCCTCCTACAATGAGCAGTTCTTC. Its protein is CASSQDPGTRTPSYNEQFF.

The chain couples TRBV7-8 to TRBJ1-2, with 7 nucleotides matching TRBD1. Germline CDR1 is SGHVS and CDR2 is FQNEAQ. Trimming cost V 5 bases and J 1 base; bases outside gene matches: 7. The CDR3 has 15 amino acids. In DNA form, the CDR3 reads TGTGCCAGCAGCCAAACTACAGGGGTTAACTATGGCTACACCTTC. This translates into CASSQTTGVNYGYTF.

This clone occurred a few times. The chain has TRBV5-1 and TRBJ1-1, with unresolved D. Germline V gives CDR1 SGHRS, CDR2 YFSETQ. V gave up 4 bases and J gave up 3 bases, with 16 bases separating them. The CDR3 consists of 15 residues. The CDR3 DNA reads TGCGCCAGCAGCGCCTTAGACAACACCCACACTGAAGCTTTCTTT. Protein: CASSALDNTHTEAFF.

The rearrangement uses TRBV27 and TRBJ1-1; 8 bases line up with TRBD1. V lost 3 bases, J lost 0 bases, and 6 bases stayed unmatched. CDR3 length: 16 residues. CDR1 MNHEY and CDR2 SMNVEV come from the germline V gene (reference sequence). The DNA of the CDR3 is TGTGCCAGCAGTTTTCAGGGGGCGAGAATGAACACTGAAGCTTTCTTT. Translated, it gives CASSFQGARMNTEAFF.

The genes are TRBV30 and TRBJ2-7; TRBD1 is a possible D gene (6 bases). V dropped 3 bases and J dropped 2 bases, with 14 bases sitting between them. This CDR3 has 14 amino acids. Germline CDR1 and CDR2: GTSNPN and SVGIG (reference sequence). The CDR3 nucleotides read TGTGCCTGGAGGAAACAGGGCTCCGCCTACGAGCAGTACTTC. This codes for CAWRKQGSAYEQYF.

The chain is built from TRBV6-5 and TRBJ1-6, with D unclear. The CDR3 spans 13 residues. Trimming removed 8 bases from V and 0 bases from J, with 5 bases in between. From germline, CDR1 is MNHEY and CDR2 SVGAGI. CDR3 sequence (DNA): TGTGCCAGCTCCAGCTCCTATAATTCACCCCTCCACTTT. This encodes CASSSSYNSPLHF.

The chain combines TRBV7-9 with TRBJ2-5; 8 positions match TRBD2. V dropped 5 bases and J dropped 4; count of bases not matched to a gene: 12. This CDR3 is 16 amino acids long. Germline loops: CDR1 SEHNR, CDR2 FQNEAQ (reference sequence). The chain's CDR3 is CASSRLLSGGIETQYF. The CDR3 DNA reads TGTGCCAGCAGCCGCCTTTTATCGGGAGGGATAGAGACCCAGTACTTC.

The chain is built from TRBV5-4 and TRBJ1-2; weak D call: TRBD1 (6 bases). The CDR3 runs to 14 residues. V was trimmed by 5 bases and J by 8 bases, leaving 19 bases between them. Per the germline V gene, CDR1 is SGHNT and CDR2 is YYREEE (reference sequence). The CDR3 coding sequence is TGTGCCAGCAGTTGGACAGACACTCGCGGGGGCTACACCTTC. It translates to CASSWTDTRGGYTF.

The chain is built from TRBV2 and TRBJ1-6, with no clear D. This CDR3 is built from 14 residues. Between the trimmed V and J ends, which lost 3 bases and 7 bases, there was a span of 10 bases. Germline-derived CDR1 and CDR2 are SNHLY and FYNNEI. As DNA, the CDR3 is TGTGCCAGCAGTGAGGCGGGGTTCAATTCACCCCTCCACTTT. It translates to CASSEAGFNSPLHF.

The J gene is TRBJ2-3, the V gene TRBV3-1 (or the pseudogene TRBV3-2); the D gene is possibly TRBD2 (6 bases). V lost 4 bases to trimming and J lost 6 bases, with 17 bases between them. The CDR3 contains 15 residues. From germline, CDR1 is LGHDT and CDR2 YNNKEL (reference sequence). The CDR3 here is CASSPRWRGGDTQYF. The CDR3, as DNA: TGTGCCAGCAGCCCTCGTTGGCGGGGCGGGGATACGCAGTATTTT.

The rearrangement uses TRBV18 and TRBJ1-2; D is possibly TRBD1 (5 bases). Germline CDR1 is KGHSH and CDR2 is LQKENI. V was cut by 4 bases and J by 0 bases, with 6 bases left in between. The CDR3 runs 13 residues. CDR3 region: CASSRDSNYGYTF. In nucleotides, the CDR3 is TGTGCCAGCTCACGGGACTCTAACTATGGCTACACCTTC.

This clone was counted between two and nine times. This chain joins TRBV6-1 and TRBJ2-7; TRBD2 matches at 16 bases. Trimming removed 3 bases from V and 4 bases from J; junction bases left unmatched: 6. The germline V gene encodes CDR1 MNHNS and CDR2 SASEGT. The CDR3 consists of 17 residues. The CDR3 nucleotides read TGTGCCAGCAGTGATGGGACTAGCGGGAGGGCCTGGTACGAGCAGTACTTC. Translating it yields CASSDGTSGRAWYEQYF.

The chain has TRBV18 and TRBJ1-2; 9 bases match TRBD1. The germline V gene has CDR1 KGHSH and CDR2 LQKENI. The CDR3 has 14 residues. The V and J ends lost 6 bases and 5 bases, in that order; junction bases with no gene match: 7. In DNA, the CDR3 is TGTGCCAGCTCCGGGGACAGGGTCAATTATGGCTACACCTTC. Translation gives CASSGDRVNYGYTF.

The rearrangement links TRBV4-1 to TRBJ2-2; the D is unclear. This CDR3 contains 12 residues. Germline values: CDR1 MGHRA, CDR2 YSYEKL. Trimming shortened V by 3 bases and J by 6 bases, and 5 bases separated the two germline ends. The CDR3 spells CASSQSPGELFF. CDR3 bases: TGCGCCAGCAGCCAGAGCCCCGGGGAGCTGTTTTTT.

The CDR3 sequence: CASSFDSFTGELFF. The CDR3 nucleotides read TGTGCCAGCTCATTCGACAGCTTCACCGGGGAGCTGTTTTTT. The chain combines TRBV18 with TRBJ2-2; D perhaps matches TRBD1 (5 bases). The CDR3 is 14 amino acids. Trimming removed 5 bases at V and 4 bases at J, with 11 bases between. From germline, CDR1 is KGHSH and CDR2 LQKENI.

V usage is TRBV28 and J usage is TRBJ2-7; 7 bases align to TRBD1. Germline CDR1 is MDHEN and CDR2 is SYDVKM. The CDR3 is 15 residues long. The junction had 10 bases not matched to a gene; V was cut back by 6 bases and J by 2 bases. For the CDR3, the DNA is TGTGCCAGCAGCCCTGGGGGACAGAACACCTACGAGCAGTACGTC. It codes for CASSPGGQNTYEQYV.